The 22 T cell receptor beta chains below come from one sample, sequenced in a study of cytomegalovirus exposure and HLA in healthy donors. Measured with immunoSEQ multiplex PCR; TCRdb has only the in-frame clones, and not every one. Of 250,000 to 400,000 clones in the sample, roughly 86% were seen once. The sample taken for sequencing was PBMCs. The source is a man aged 25 to 40 in good health and CMV-seronegative.

Comments on this clone: This sample includes further DNA sequences coding for the same CDR3. V usage is TRBV9 and J usage is TRBJ1-1, with D possibly matching TRBD1 (6 bases). The ends were cut back, 0 bases at V and 4 bases at J, with 7 bases in the middle. CDR3 length: 13 residues. CDR1 is SGDLS and CDR2 is YYNGEE in the germline V gene. The CDR3 DNA reads TGTGCCAGCAGCGTAGACAGGGTCACTGAAGCTTTCTTT. Translation gives CASSVDRVTEAFF.

The rearrangement links TRBV5-1 to TRBJ2-1, with 11 bases lining up with TRBD1. There are 16 residues in the CDR3. The V gene's germline CDR1 is SGHRS and CDR2 YFSETQ. Trimming at V came to 1 base and at J to 7 bases, leaving 7 bases not matched to a gene. CDR3 DNA sequence: TGCGCCAGCAGCTTGTCCCCCGGGACAGGGGGGAATGAGCAGTTCTTC. Translated, it gives CASSLSPGTGGNEQFF.

This chain joins TRBV4-1 and TRBJ1-2; no reliable D call. Germline CDR1 and CDR2: MGHRA and YSYEKL. This CDR3 has 15 residues. The germline V and J ends were trimmed by 0 bases and 2 bases, with 10 bases remaining between them. The CDR3 DNA sequence: TGCGCCAGCAGCCAAGATCTACCCGTGAACTATGGCTACACCTTC. It codes for CASSQDLPVNYGYTF.

This clone was seen once. This chain links TRBV7-2 with TRBJ2-3; TRBD2 matches at 11 bases. From germline, CDR1 is SGHTA and CDR2 FQGNSA. The V gene end was trimmed by 5 bases and the J gene end by 3 bases; junction bases not matched to a gene: 7. The CDR3 has 16 amino acids. CDR3 in DNA: TGTGCCAGCAGCCCCGGGATAGCGGGGGGGACAGATACGCAGTATTTT. Protein: CASSPGIAGGTDTQYF.

V gene TRBV5-4 combines with J gene TRBJ2-1; D uncertain. Germline V gene data show CDR1 as SGHNT and CDR2 as YYREEE (reference sequence). With 4 bases removed from V and 5 bases from J, the gap between germline ends came to 16 bases. This CDR3 is 15 amino acids long. The CDR3 DNA follows: TGTGCCAGCAGCCCCCGAACAGCTATCCACAATGAGCAGTTCTTC. It specifies CASSPRTAIHNEQFF.

CDR3 amino acids: CASSLSSSGRNTEAFF. In DNA form, the CDR3 reads TGTGCCAGCAGTTTATCGAGTTCGGGTCGGAACACTGAAGCTTTCTTT. The chain employs TRBV27 and TRBJ1-1; unclear D gene. Trimming stripped 0 bases from V and 1 base from J, with 12 bases between. Germline V gene sequence: CDR1 MNHEY, CDR2 SMNVEV (reference sequence). The CDR3 extends over 16 amino acids.

The chain carries TRBV30 and TRBJ1-1; TRBD1 matches at 9 bases. Losses at the gene ends were 8 bases for V and 3 bases for J; bases not matched to a gene: 4. The CDR3 extends over 12 amino acids. Germline-derived CDR1 and CDR2 are GTSNPN and SVGIG (reference sequence). CDR3 nucleotides: TGTGCCGGGGACAGGGTGGACACTGAAGCTTTCTTT. Its translation is CAGDRVDTEAFF. Supplemented by reference TRBV30 and TRBJ1-1, the full variable domain reads SQTIHQWPATLVQPVGSPLSLECTVEGTSNPNLYWYRQAAGRGLQLLFYSVGIGQISSEVPQNLSASRPQDRQFILSSKKLLLSDSGFYLCAGDRVDTEAFFGQGTRLTVV.

The genes are TRBV5-1 and TRBJ2-6, with a possible D match to TRBD1 (6 bases). Between the trimmed V and J ends, which lost 4 bases and 0 bases, there was a span of 17 bases. This CDR3 contains 18 residues. In germline, CDR1 is SGHRS, CDR2 YFSETQ. The CDR3 DNA is TGCGCCAGCAGCAAATACGGGACACACACCTCTGGGGCCAACGTCCTGACTTTC. Protein sequence: CASSKYGTHTSGANVLTF.

For this clone: Other nucleotide sequences in the sample specify the same CDR3. The chain links TRBV5-1 to TRBJ1-5; D is undetermined. The germline CDR1 and CDR2 sequences are SGHRS and YFSETQ. Deletions cut 5 bases from V and 0 bases from J, with 12 bases between. CDR3 length equals 15 residues. In DNA form, the CDR3 reads TGCGCCAGCAGTCGAGACTCTTATAGCAATCAGCCCCAGCATTTT. Its translation is CASSRDSYSNQPQHF.

V and J are TRBV6-6 and TRBJ1-5; possible D gene TRBD1, 6 bases. The germline CDR1 and CDR2 sequences are MNHNY and SVGAGI (reference sequence). Trimming removed 5 bases from V and 0 bases from J, with 14 bases in between. CDR3 length: 16 residues. The CDR3 sequence is CASSTKTGSSNQPQHF. The CDR3 DNA reads as TGTGCCAGCAGTACAAAGACAGGCTCTAGCAATCAGCCCCAGCATTTT.

The chain uses TRBV18 and TRBJ2-6; 8 bases agree with TRBD1. The CDR3 has 18 amino acids. J gave up 0 bases and V 4 bases, and 8 bases lay outside the gene matches. Germline lookup yields CDR1 KGHSH and CDR2 LQKENI. The CDR3 nucleotides are TGTGCCAGCTCACTTGTAGACAGGGGTCACTCTGGGGCCAACGTCCTGACTTTC. Protein sequence: CASSLVDRGHSGANVLTF.

This chain uses TRBV27 with TRBJ2-5; 11 nucleotides match TRBD1. The junction had 12 bases not matched to a gene; V was cut back by 5 bases and J by 4 bases. CDR1 and CDR2 (germline): MNHEY, SMNVEV (reference sequence). CDR3 length equals 17 residues. The chain's CDR3 is CASSPGYRDRGRETQYF. CDR3 DNA: TGTGCCAGCAGTCCCGGGTACCGGGACAGGGGGAGAGAGACCCAGTACTTC.

The rearrangement uses TRBV5-5 and TRBJ2-7, with a tentative D call TRBD1 (6 bases). This CDR3 region has 14 residues. Trimming removed 4 bases at V and 6 bases at J, with 17 bases between. Germline loops: CDR1 SGHKS, CDR2 YYEKEE (reference sequence). In DNA form, the CDR3 reads TGTGCCAGCAGCGGCCCTGGGGGCCTGGGCGAGCAGTACTTC. Protein: CASSGPGGLGEQYF.

This chain connects TRBV5-1 to TRBJ2-5; 7 nucleotides match TRBD2. The germline CDR1 and CDR2 sequences are SGHRS and YFSETQ. The CDR3 length is 14 residues. The V and J ends lost 3 bases and 4 bases, in that order; junction bases with no gene match: 6. The CDR3 sequence: CASSSTSSIETQYF. CDR3 sequence (DNA): TGCGCCAGCAGCTCGACTAGCTCGATAGAGACCCAGTACTTC. The full variable domain, rest sourced from reference TRBV5-1 and TRBJ2-5, is KAGVTQTPRYLIKTRGQQVTLSCSPISGHRSVSWYQQTPGQGLQFLFEYFSETQRNKGNFPGRFSGRQFSNSRSEMNVSTLELGDSALYLCASSSTSSIETQYFGPGTRLLVL.

This chain links TRBV29-1 with TRBJ1-2; 8 bases map to TRBD1. V shed 0 bases and J 5 bases; nucleotides not matched to a gene: 8. The germline CDR1 and CDR2 sequences are SQVTM and ANQGSEA. CDR3 length equals 15 residues. CDR3 sequence: CSVEDRGQDPYGYTF. In DNA, the CDR3 is TGCAGCGTTGAAGATCGGGGACAGGACCCTTATGGCTACACCTTC.

The table lists this clone with a count of one. CDR3 residues: CASSFSTVYGYTF. Here the CDR3 DNA reads TGCGCCAGCAGCTTTTCGACAGTCTATGGCTACACCTTC. The chain links TRBV5-1 to TRBJ1-2; perhaps TRBD1 as D (5 bases). This CDR3 has 13 residues. Trimming left V 2 bases short and J 4 bases short, with 9 bases between. CDR1 is SGHRS, CDR2 YFSETQ, per germline.

J is TRBJ2-1 and V is TRBV11-2, with 9 nucleotides matching TRBD2. The length of the CDR3 is 13 residues. Germline CDR1 is SGHAT and CDR2 is FQNNGV. V shed 11 bases and J 9 bases; nucleotides not matched to a gene: 11. This CDR3 reads CAVLAGASLEQFF. The CDR3, as DNA: TGTGCCGTTTTAGCGGGGGCCTCACTTGAGCAGTTCTTC.

This clone appeared once. The V gene is TRBV6-6, the J gene TRBJ1-1; D gene uncertain. The CDR3 contains 15 residues. Germline V CDR1 and CDR2: MNHNY, SVGAGI (reference sequence). Trimming removed 2 bases from V and 0 bases from J, with 10 bases in between. The CDR3 DNA follows: TGTGCCAGCAGTTACGAGGGATTAATGAACACTGAAGCTTTCTTT. Translation gives CASSYEGLMNTEAFF.

The chain links TRBV6-1 to TRBJ1-1, with TRBD1 matching over 11 bases. Trimming cost V 8 bases and J 3 bases; bases outside gene matches: 5. The CDR3 length is 14 residues. Germline loops: CDR1 MNHNS, CDR2 SASEGT. CDR3 loop: CASPRDRGYTEAFF. CDR3 coding DNA: TGTGCCAGCCCGCGGGACAGGGGGTACACTGAAGCTTTCTTT.

J is TRBJ2-7 and V is TRBV7-8; D possibly corresponds to TRBD1 (6 bases). With 5 bases removed from V and 0 bases from J, the gap between germline ends came to 11 bases. The CDR3 is 14 residues long. The germline gives CDR1 SGHVS, CDR2 FQNEAQ. CDR3 nucleotide sequence: TGTGCCAGCAGCGTCACAGGGAGCTCCTACGAGCAGTACTTC. Residues: CASSVTGSSYEQYF. Full variable domain (outside the CDR3, taken from reference TRBV7-8 and TRBJ2-7): GAGVSQSPRYKVAKRGQDVALRCDPISGHVSLFWYQQALGQGPEFLTYFQNEAQLDKSGLPSDRFFAERPEGSVSTLKIQRTQQEDSAVYLCASSVTGSSYEQYFGPGTRLTVT.

This clone was recorded once. The chain uses TRBV6-6 and TRBJ2-3, with D unclear. Germline CDR1 reads MNHNY; CDR2 reads SVGAGI (reference sequence). Trimming shortened V by 6 bases and J by 2 bases, and 18 bases separated the two germline ends. CDR3 length: 16 residues. The CDR3 nucleotides read TGTGCCAGCAGCAATTACAGCCCTCTATTCACAGATACGCAGTATTTT. Residues: CASSNYSPLFTDTQYF.

The V call is TRBV6-1, the J call TRBJ2-7, with 9 bases aligning to TRBD2. The CDR3 totals 15 residues. J was trimmed by 4 bases and V by 4 bases; bases with no gene match: 8. From germline, CDR1 is MNHNS and CDR2 SASEGT. The CDR3 nucleotides are TGTGCCAGCAGTGGGGCTAGCGGGGATGTTTACGAGCAGTACTTC. It specifies CASSGASGDVYEQYF.